The rows below give T cell receptor beta chains drawn from one sample of a study of cytomegalovirus exposure and HLA in healthy donors. Sequencing was performed with immunoSEQ multiplex PCR; in TCRdb, only in-frame clones are kept and a portion is missing. The sample lists roughly 200,000 clones; 60% to 85% were seen once. The sample was PBMCs. The receptors originated from a male donor in good health and CMV-seronegative. The CDR3 runs from the conserved cysteine through the conserved F or W. The order of the fields is J gene, V gene, D gene, CDR3 protein. A D gene is named only where the DNA matches it firmly.

>TRBJ1-5|TRBV5-4|-
CASSFEVGQPQHF
>TRBJ1-1|TRBV28|-
CASWGLRNTEAFF
>TRBJ1-1|TRBV29-1|-
CSVAAGILDTEAFF
>TRBJ2-3|TRBV28|TRBD2
CASSDAASGGSTDTQYF
>TRBJ1-5|TRBV6-5|-
CASSPVGGQPQHF
>TRBJ1-5|TRBV9|-
CASGEGASNQPQHF
>TRBJ2-1|TRBV30|TRBD2
CAWSTSGGGRGGNYNEQFF
>TRBJ2-7|TRBV6-5|TRBD1
CASSYLGQGYEQYF
>TRBJ1-2|TRBV29-1|-
CSVRTGSGYGYTF
>TRBJ2-5|TRBV28|-
CASSLAKLGTQYF
>TRBJ1-5|TRBV2|-
CASTGGAFAQPQHF
>TRBJ1-2|TRBV2|TRBD1
CASSEDGTVFGYTF
>TRBJ2-7|TRBV28|TRBD1
CASSLRPGQNPYEQYF
>TRBJ1-6|TRBV30|TRBD1
CAWNRDSTNSPLHF
>TRBJ2-1|TRBV6-1|TRBD2
CASSPELAGYNEQFF
>TRBJ2-3|TRBV7-6|-
CASSKSDTQYF
>TRBJ1-5|TRBV7-9|-
CASSLASGQNQPQHF
>TRBJ2-7|TRBV5-4|-
CASSEAGIHYEQYF
>TRBJ2-1|TRBV5-6|-
CASSLSPGTPGWEQFF
>TRBJ1-6|TRBV4-1|-
CASSQETGVANSPLHF
>TRBJ2-7|TRBV28|-
CASSAQTSEQYF
>TRBJ1-3|TRBV30|-
CAWSAEGSSGNTIYF
>TRBJ2-7|TRBV28|-
CASSSLALACLYEQYF
>TRBJ1-5|TRBV23-1|-
CASSQGLTSSNQPQHF
>TRBJ2-5|TRBV9|TRBD2
CASSPGTSRETQYF
>-|TRBV5-4|-
CASSLGQGTNEQYF
>TRBJ1-1|TRBV9|-
CASSVARTPGDTEAFF
>TRBJ1-1|TRBV7-2|-
CASSPNRVGMNTEAFF
>TRBJ1-5|TRBV5-4|-
CASSLWGEGSNQPQHF
>TRBJ2-1|TRBV27|TRBD2
CASNPLAGSYNEQFF
>TRBJ2-1|TRBV5-1|TRBD1
CASSIQGAGSYNEQFF
>TRBJ2-7|TRBV6-5|-
CASKVRWGDEQYF
>TRBJ1-1|TRBV29-1|-
CSVEEVPGAEAFF
>TRBJ2-3|TRBV9|TRBD2
CASSTRALAVSTDTQYF
>TRBJ1-5|TRBV7-9|-
CASSTAGSVSNQPQHF
>TRBJ1-4|TRBV15|-
CATSRGDNEKLFF
>TRBJ2-3|TRBV21-1|-
CASSKPSGSTDTQYF
>TRBJ1-5|TRBV2|TRBD1
CASSERGLGNQPQHF
>TRBJ1-1|TRBV9|-
CASSAGTPGAEAFF
>TRBJ1-5|TRBV28|-
CASSLPILGRLNQPQHF
>TRBJ2-7|TRBV4-1|-
CASSQDRRYEQYF
>TRBJ1-5|TRBV30|-
CAWSEAGNQPQHF
>TRBJ2-1|TRBV5-4|TRBD1
CASSPGTGTYNEQFF
>TRBJ2-7|TRBV15|-
CATSRDFPSYGQYF
>TRBJ1-2|TRBV15|-
CATSREQMNYGYTF
>TRBJ2-1|TRBV4-1|TRBD1
CAGSQGDRVPEQLF
>TRBJ1-3|TRBV2|TRBD1
CASRYQGQLSGNTIYF
>TRBJ1-1|TRBV18|-
CASSSDRGEAFF
>TRBJ2-1|TRBV28|TRBD2
CASSPHLAGVRNEQFF
>TRBJ1-6|TRBV2|TRBD1
CASRGRTGGDSPLHF
>TRBJ1-1|TRBV10-3|TRBD1
CAISQLGQGASTEAFF